This TCR beta chain was documented in a study of regulatory T cells in long-lasting Graves disease. CDR3 regions were amplified by Arm-PCR using iRepertoire HTBI primers to build TCR beta libraries. TCRdb reprocessed the multiplex PCR reads with MiXCR, giving one entry per CDR3 protein. The table has roughly 470,000 distinct CDR3 sequences, less than 25% seen once. Time point in this sample: persistent/refractory GD, antithyroid drugs over 5 years with positive TRAb. RNA isolated from PBMCs was used to make the TCR library. Points from the study as a whole: Newly diagnosed patients shared around 910 public clonotypes; persistent patients shared some 2,600.

V was pared by 1 base and J by 6 bases, with 3 bases between. The CDR3 runs 11 residues. Notes on this clonotype: Its antigen is as yet unknown.

The sequencing here drew on peripheral blood mononuclear cells (PBMCs), taken when the disease was refractory, from a patient treated with antithyroid drugs. The clonotype originates from a female donor with Graves disease. The chain is built from TRBV12-3 or TRBV12-4 and TRBJ1-2; D not resolved. CDR3 protein: CASSLDDGYTF. The DNA of the CDR3 is TGTGCCAGCAGTTTAGATGATGGCTACACCTTC.